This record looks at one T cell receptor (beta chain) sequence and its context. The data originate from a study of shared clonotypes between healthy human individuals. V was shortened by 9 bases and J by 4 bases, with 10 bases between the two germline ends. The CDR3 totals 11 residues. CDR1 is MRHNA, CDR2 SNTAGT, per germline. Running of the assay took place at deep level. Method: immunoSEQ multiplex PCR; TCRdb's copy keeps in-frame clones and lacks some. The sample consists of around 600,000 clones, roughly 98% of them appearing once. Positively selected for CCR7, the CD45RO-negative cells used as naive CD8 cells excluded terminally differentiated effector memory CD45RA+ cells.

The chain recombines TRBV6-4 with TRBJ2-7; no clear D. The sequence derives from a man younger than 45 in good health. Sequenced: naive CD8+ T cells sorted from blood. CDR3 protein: CARSKGYEQYF. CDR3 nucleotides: TGTGCCAGATCAAAGGGTTACGAGCAGTACTTC.